The text below deals with one TCR beta chain. Its matching antigen is unknown. This sample was included in a study of T cells in women clearing cervical HPV infection. Study findings and constraints: Cases and controls were distinguished at AUC approximately 0.8 by richness and V genes. CIN3+ cases had significantly higher TCR richness than controls; evenness did not differ.

Data came from immunoSEQ multiplex PCR; TCRdb stores just in-frame clones and leaves some out. The sample table sets out 30,000 to 35,000 clones. Sequenced sample: blood buffy coat. This TCR derives from a woman aged 18-69 years with a cervical HPV16 infection that either progressed to CIN3+ or cleared (not recorded which).

The DNA read from the CDR3 is TGTGCCAGCAGGCCGCAGGAGGGTCTCTCCTACGAG. Its protein is CASRPQEGLSYE. The entire CDR3 is CASRPQEGLSYEQYF. The chain links TRBV7-2 to TRBJ2-7, with D perhaps matching TRBD2 (6 bases). The sequence runs out 3 residues before the end of the CDR3; the remainder is reconstructed from the germline J gene. V was cut by 6 bases and J by 0 bases, with 15 bases left in between. Germline CDR1 SGHTA, CDR2 FQGNSA. The CDR3 has 15 residues. Looking up the rest from reference TRBV7-2 and TRBJ2-7 gives the full variable domain: GAGVSQSPSNKVTEKGKDVELRCDPISGHTALYWYRQSLGQGLEFLIYFQGNSAPDKSGLPSDRFSAERTGGSVSTLTIQRTQQEDSAVYLCASRPQEGLSYEQYFGPGTRLTVT.